This paragraph covers one T cell receptor beta chain sequence. The source of the sample is a study of blood T cell repertoires in COVID-19. Study-level background: The samples span acute and convalescent COVID-19 from the United States, Italy and Spain. Nucleic acid was either cDNA or gDNA, and it came from T cells, B-cell-depleted T cells, or PBMCs.

As processed by the authors: Using reference gene primer amplification, nucleated cell counts were estimated. The method was immunoSEQ multiplex PCR; TCRdb's version includes in-frame clones alone and lacks a portion of them. V, J and clone size are those of that table, while D and trimming were read from the DNA. This table has about 210,000 clones, 80% to 90% appearing once. The V gene lost 4 bases and the J gene lost 5 bases, with 8 bases spanning the gap. Germline CDR1 SNHLY, CDR2 FYNNEI. This CDR3 spans 12 amino acids. V and J are TRBV2 and TRBJ1-2; weak D call: TRBD1 (6 bases). The receptor comes from a woman aged 45-65 years with active or convalescent COVID-19. Sequencing was performed on peripheral blood. The CDR3 is CASSGTAYGYTF. The CDR3 DNA sequence: TGTGCCAGCAGTGGGACAGCGTATGGCTACACCTTC.